This entry lists 29 T cell receptor beta chains sequenced from one sample in a study of neoadjuvant anti-PD-1 for oral cavity cancer. The protocol was immunoSEQ multiplex PCR, while the TCRdb copy is restricted to in-frame clones and leaves out a portion. The table records about 14,000 clones, around 75% of them present only once. The material sequenced was PBMCs, taken before nivolumab (anti-PD-1) treatment. These receptors originate from a person aged 35 to 85 with oral cavity squamous cell carcinoma.

This sequence joins TRBV6-6 and TRBJ1-1, with D perhaps TRBD1 (6 bases). This CDR3 spans 13 amino acids. CDR1 is MNHNY, CDR2 SVGAGI, per germline (reference sequence). V lost 6 bases to trimming and J lost 8 bases, with 16 bases between them. CDR3 nucleotides: TGTGCCAGCAGGCCTCGGGGGCCGACGGAAGCTTTCTTT. Translated: CASRPRGPTEAFF.

The J gene is TRBJ2-6, the V gene TRBV15; possibly TRBD1 for D (5 bases). Germline CDR1 is LNHNV and CDR2 is YYDKDF (reference sequence). V was shortened by 1 base and J by 2 bases, with 6 bases between the two germline ends. The length of the CDR3 is 15 residues. The CDR3 DNA follows: TGTGCCACCAGCAGAGTCAGGGCTGGGGCCAACGTCCTGACTTTC. It specifies CATSRVRAGANVLTF. The full variable domain, its missing parts supplied by reference TRBV15 and TRBJ2-6, is DAMVIQNPRYQVTQFGKPVTLSCSQTLNHNVMYWYQQKSSQAPKLLFHYYDKDFNNEADTPDNFQSRRPNTSFCFLDIRSPGLGDTAMYLCATSRVRAGANVLTFGAGSRLTVL.

V is TRBV5-1 and J is TRBJ2-1; possible D gene TRBD2, 6 bases. This CDR3 contains 16 residues. Germline assignment: CDR1 SGHRS and CDR2 YFSETQ. Between the trimmed V and J ends, which lost 1 base and 3 bases, there was a span of 14 bases. Written as DNA, the CDR3 is TGCGCCAGCAGCTTGCAGATTAGCGGTCTCTACAATGAGCAGTTCTTC. It is translated as CASSLQISGLYNEQFF.

The J gene is TRBJ2-5, the V gene TRBV11-2, with D unclear. Germline V gives CDR1 SGHAT, CDR2 FQNNGV. This CDR3 spans 13 amino acids. Trimming stripped 1 base from V and 1 base from J, with 4 bases between. The CDR3 sequence is CASSLGGQETQYF. CDR3 nucleotide sequence: TGTGCCAGCAGCTTAGGGGGCCAAGAGACCCAGTACTTC.

V is TRBV9 and J is TRBJ1-2; D gene unclear. The CDR3 loop spans 13 amino acids. The germline V and J ends were trimmed by 0 bases and 8 bases, with 11 bases remaining between them. CDR1 and CDR2 (germline): SGDLS, YYNGEE. CDR3 bases: TGTGCCAGCAGCGTAGAGGAGTCTGGGGGCTACACCTTC. Residues: CASSVEESGGYTF.

This sequence joins TRBV12-5 and TRBJ1-2; D is uncertain. V was trimmed by 0 bases and J by 7 bases, leaving 18 bases between them. Germline V gene lookup returns CDR1 LGHNT and CDR2 FRNRAP. The CDR3 has 16 residues. The CDR3 DNA is TGTGCTAGTGGTTTGGTACTGGCAGTCCCATTGGGTGGCTACACCTTC. Its translation: CASGLVLAVPLGGYTF.

The chain joins TRBV15 to TRBJ2-2; D is undetermined. The CDR3 has 14 residues. V was trimmed by 1 base and J by 11 bases, leaving 14 bases between them. Germline assignment: CDR1 LNHNV and CDR2 YYDKDF (reference sequence). The CDR3 loop is CATSRVESSYELFF. DNA of the CDR3: TGTGCCACCAGCAGAGTCGAGTCGTCCTATGAGCTGTTTTTT.

This clone came up a few times. The chain combines TRBV4-1 with TRBJ1-1; weak D call: TRBD1 (5 bases). This CDR3 has 14 residues. The germline V gene has CDR1 MGHRA and CDR2 YSYEKL. The V end lost 7 bases, the J end lost 0 bases, and 12 bases lay between the germline ends. This CDR3 is CASTRGALNTEAFF. The CDR3 DNA reads TGCGCCAGCACTCGAGGGGCGTTGAACACTGAAGCTTTCTTT.

The chain joins TRBV5-1 to TRBJ1-1, with 9 bases that match TRBD1. There are 13 residues in the CDR3. From germline, CDR1 is SGHRS and CDR2 YFSETQ. V shed 4 bases and J 4 bases; nucleotides not matched to a gene: 2. CDR3 DNA sequence: TGCGCCAGCAGCCCGGACAGGGGCACTGAAGCTTTCTTT. Protein sequence: CASSPDRGTEAFF.

V usage is TRBV2 and J usage is TRBJ1-5; TRBD1 aligns across 7 bases. V lost 4 bases to trimming and J lost 4 bases; unmatched junction nucleotides: 4. This CDR3 comprises 14 residues. Germline values: CDR1 SNHLY, CDR2 FYNNEI. The CDR3 coding sequence is TGTGCCAGCAGTGGGGTGGACAGGAATCAGCCCCAGCATTTT. This encodes CASSGVDRNQPQHF.

The J gene is TRBJ1-3, the V gene TRBV4-2, with D possibly matching TRBD1 (6 bases). Between the trimmed V and J ends, which lost 4 bases and 3 bases, there was a span of 19 bases. The CDR3 consists of 17 residues. Germline assignment: CDR1 LGHNA and CDR2 YNFKEQ. The CDR3 nucleotides are TGTGCCAGCAGCCCAGTATTAGAGGGGGGAATTGGAAACACCATATATTTT. Its protein is CASSPVLEGGIGNTIYF.

The V and J genes are TRBV14 and TRBJ2-5; possible D gene TRBD1, 7 bases. In germline, CDR1 is SGHDN, CDR2 FVKESK. The length of the CDR3 is 18 residues. The ends were cut back, 0 bases at V and 5 bases at J, with 22 bases in the middle. The chain's CDR3 is CASSQEETGWDLGETQYF. The CDR3 coding sequence is TGTGCCAGCAGCCAAGAGGAGACAGGGTGGGACTTGGGCGAGACCCAGTACTTC.

The chain uses TRBV19 and TRBJ1-1, with D possibly matching TRBD1 (5 bases). The CDR3 runs to 15 residues. V lost 10 bases and J lost 4, with 22 bases in between. Germline V gene data show CDR1 as LNHDA and CDR2 as SQIVND (reference sequence). In DNA form, the CDR3 reads TGTGCCACCCGGTTTGCGGGGGAGATGAGCACTGAAGCTTTCTTT. Encoded protein: CATRFAGEMSTEAFF. Using reference TRBV19 and TRBJ1-1 for the parts outside the CDR3, the full variable domain is DGGITQSPKYLFRKEGQNVTLSCEQNLNHDAMYWYRQDPGQGLRLIYYSQIVNDFQKGDIAEGYSVSREKKESFPLTVTSAQKNPTAFYLCATRFAGEMSTEAFFGQGTRLTVV.

The CDR3 sequence: CAWSSGGNSPLHF. CDR3 nucleotide sequence: TGTGCCTGGAGCTCTGGTGGTAATTCACCCCTCCACTTT. This chain links TRBV30 with TRBJ1-6; D not certain. The germline gives CDR1 GTSNPN, CDR2 SVGIG (reference sequence). Trimming stripped 3 bases from V and 6 bases from J, with 9 bases between. This CDR3 contains 13 residues.

The CDR3 protein is CAWSVTGNQPQHF. The DNA for the CDR3 is TGTGCCTGGAGTGTCACAGGCAATCAGCCCCAGCATTTT. The chain couples TRBV30 to TRBJ1-5; D remains ambiguous. Germline V gene data show CDR1 as GTSNPN and CDR2 as SVGIG (reference sequence). The CDR3 extends over 13 amino acids. Deletions cut 0 bases from V and 2 bases from J, with 5 bases between. The complete variable domain, with remaining parts taken from reference TRBV30 and TRBJ1-5, reads SQTIHQWPATLVQPVGSPLSLECTVEGTSNPNLYWYRQAAGRGLQLLFYSVGIGQISSEVPQNLSASRPQDRQFILSSKKLLLSDSGFYLCAWSVTGNQPQHFGDGTRLSIL.

CDR3 amino acids: CASSSVEGQPQHF. CDR3 sequence (DNA): TGTGCCAGCAGCTCCGTTGAGGGTCAGCCCCAGCATTTT. The chain is built from TRBV7-9 and TRBJ1-5; D unclear. V was shortened by 4 bases and J by 6 bases, with 10 bases between the two germline ends. The germline CDR1 and CDR2 sequences are SEHNR and FQNEAQ (reference sequence). The CDR3 runs to 13 residues.

The chain has TRBV27 and TRBJ2-7; possibly TRBD1 or TRBD2 for D (5 bases each). V was cut by 7 bases and J by 0 bases, with 19 bases left in between. Germline V gene sequence: CDR1 MNHEY, CDR2 SMNVEV (reference sequence). There are 16 residues in the CDR3. CDR3 loop: CASKFNQRGNSYEQYF. The CDR3 DNA sequence: TGTGCCAGCAAGTTTAATCAGAGGGGAAACTCCTACGAGCAGTACTTC.

This clone was seen a handful of times. This chain uses TRBV5-1 with TRBJ1-4; TRBD1 matches 7 bases. The CDR3 has 14 residues. Germline CDR1 SGHRS, CDR2 YFSETQ. Trimming cost V 0 bases and J 7 bases; bases outside gene matches: 3. The CDR3 reads CASSLGQGGEKLFF. The CDR3 bases are TGCGCCAGCAGCTTGGGACAGGGTGGTGAAAAACTGTTTTTT.

V is TRBV7-9 and J is TRBJ1-1; 7 bases agree with TRBD1. Germline CDR1 reads SEHNR; CDR2 reads FQNEAQ (reference sequence). After removal of 5 bases from V and 4 bases from J, the junction contained 16 bases not matched to a gene. The CDR3 loop spans 17 amino acids. The CDR3 protein is CASSHPVGNTGVTEAFF. The CDR3 nucleotides are TGTGCCAGCAGCCACCCCGTAGGCAATACAGGGGTCACTGAAGCTTTCTTT.

This clone was counted a single time. J is TRBJ1-5 and V is TRBV6-6, with D possibly TRBD1 on 6 matching bases. CDR3 length: 15 amino acids. The V gene lost 5 bases and the J gene lost 5 bases, with 16 bases spanning the gap. Germline loops: CDR1 MNHNY, CDR2 SVGAGI (reference sequence). CDR3 amino acids: CASSLGQRDHQPQHF. The DNA for the CDR3 is TGTGCCAGCAGTCTTGGACAGAGGGACCATCAGCCCCAGCATTTT.

The rearrangement uses TRBV7-9 and TRBJ2-1; 13 bases align to TRBD2. The CDR3 has 16 residues. V shed 6 bases and J 0 bases; nucleotides not matched to a gene: 2. The germline V gene has CDR1 SEHNR and CDR2 FQNEAQ (reference sequence). The CDR3 protein is CASRRTSGGSYNEQFF. CDR3 bases: TGTGCCAGCAGGAGGACTAGCGGGGGCTCCTACAATGAGCAGTTCTTC.

This chain connects TRBV10-3 to TRBJ1-3; TRBD1 might be the D (5 bases). The ends were cut back, 8 bases at V and 0 bases at J, with 14 bases in the middle. Germline CDR1 and CDR2: ENHRY and SYGVKD. This CDR3 spans 15 amino acids. The CDR3 DNA reads TGTGCCATCTGGCAGGGCAGACACTCTGGAAACACCATATATTTT. Translated: CAIWQGRHSGNTIYF.

V gene TRBV27 combines with J gene TRBJ2-7; TRBD1 matches 11 bases. The CDR3 spans 14 residues. From germline, CDR1 is MNHEY and CDR2 SMNVEV (reference sequence). The V gene end was trimmed by 10 bases and the J gene end by 6 bases; junction bases not matched to a gene: 11. The CDR3 nucleotides are TGTGCCACCAGGGCGCCGGGACAGGGGGTCGAGCAGTACTTC. Translation gives CATRAPGQGVEQYF.

V and J are TRBV5-1 and TRBJ2-1; D is possibly TRBD1 (6 bases). The CDR3 extends over 13 amino acids. Trimming pared 1 base from V and 10 bases from J, leaving 12 bases between. Germline V lookup: CDR1 SGHRS, CDR2 YFSETQ. CDR3 in amino acids: CASSLFSQGEQFF. DNA of the CDR3: TGCGCCAGCAGCTTGTTCTCGCAGGGGGAGCAGTTCTTC.

The chain uses TRBV25-1 and TRBJ2-7, with 10 bases matching TRBD1. The trim removed 4 bases at V and 11 bases at J, leaving 8 bases unmatched. The CDR3 length is 13 residues. Germline-derived CDR1 and CDR2 are MGHDK and SYGVNS. CDR3 sequence reads: CASSGLLGTGEYF. The DNA for the CDR3 is TGTGCCAGCAGTGGACTCCTCGGGACAGGGGAGTACTTC.

This chain uses TRBV4-1 with TRBJ1-2; 8 bases agree with TRBD1. V shed 1 base and J 4 bases; nucleotides not matched to a gene: 5. There are 15 residues in the CDR3. CDR1 is MGHRA and CDR2 is YSYEKL in the germline V gene. The CDR3 region is CASSQGTGRTYGYTF. CDR3 coding DNA: TGCGCCAGCAGCCAAGGGACAGGGCGCACCTATGGCTACACCTTC.

The CDR3 reads CASSLIAGNSYNEQFF. The CDR3 nucleotides are TGTGCCAGCAGCTTAATAGCGGGAAACTCCTACAATGAGCAGTTCTTC. The gene calls are TRBV7-3 and TRBJ2-1; 8 bases match TRBD2. Trimming cost V 1 base and J 0 bases; bases outside gene matches: 2. CDR1 SGHTA and CDR2 FQGTGA come from the germline V gene. This CDR3 has 16 residues.

The chain uses TRBV28 and TRBJ1-2, with 7 positions matching TRBD1. V dropped 3 bases and J dropped 5; count of bases not matched to a gene: 12. The CDR3 has 16 residues. Looked up from germline, CDR1 is MDHEN and CDR2 is SYDVKM. This CDR3 reads CASSLIWPGGSYGYTF. CDR3 in DNA: TGTGCCAGCAGTTTGATCTGGCCAGGGGGGTCGTATGGCTACACCTTC.

This clone was observed a few times. This sequence joins TRBV13 and TRBJ1-2; 9 bases agree with TRBD1. From germline, CDR1 is PRHDT and CDR2 FYEKMQ (reference sequence). V lost 5 bases, J lost 7 bases, and 11 bases stayed unmatched. The CDR3 sequence is 15 residues long. The CDR3 DNA is TGTGCCAGCAGCCAGGCGGGACAGGGATTTGGTGGCTACACCTTC. Amino acid sequence: CASSQAGQGFGGYTF.